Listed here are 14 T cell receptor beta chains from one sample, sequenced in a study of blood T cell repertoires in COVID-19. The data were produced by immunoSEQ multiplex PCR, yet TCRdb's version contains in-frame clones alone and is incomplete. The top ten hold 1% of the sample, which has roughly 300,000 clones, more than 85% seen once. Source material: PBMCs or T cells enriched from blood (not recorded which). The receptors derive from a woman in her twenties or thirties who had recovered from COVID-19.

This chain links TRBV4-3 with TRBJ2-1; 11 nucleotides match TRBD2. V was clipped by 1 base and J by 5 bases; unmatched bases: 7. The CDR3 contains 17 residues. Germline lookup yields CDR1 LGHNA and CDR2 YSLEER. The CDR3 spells CASSQALLAGGHNEQFF. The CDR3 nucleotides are TGCGCCAGCAGCCAAGCTCTTCTAGCGGGGGGCCACAATGAGCAGTTCTTC.

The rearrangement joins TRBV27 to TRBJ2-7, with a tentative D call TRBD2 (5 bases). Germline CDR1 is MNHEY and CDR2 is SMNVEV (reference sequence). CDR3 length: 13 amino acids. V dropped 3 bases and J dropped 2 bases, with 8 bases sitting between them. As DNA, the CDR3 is TGTGCCAGCAGTTTGAGGGTAACCTACGAGCAGTACTTC. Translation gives CASSLRVTYEQYF.

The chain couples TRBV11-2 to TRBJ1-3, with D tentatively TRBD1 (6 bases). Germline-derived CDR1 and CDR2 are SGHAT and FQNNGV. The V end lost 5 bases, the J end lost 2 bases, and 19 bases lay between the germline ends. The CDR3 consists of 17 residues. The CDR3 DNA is TGTGCCAGCAGCCTTCCGGGACACTTATCGACTGGAAACACCATATATTTT. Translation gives CASSLPGHLSTGNTIYF.

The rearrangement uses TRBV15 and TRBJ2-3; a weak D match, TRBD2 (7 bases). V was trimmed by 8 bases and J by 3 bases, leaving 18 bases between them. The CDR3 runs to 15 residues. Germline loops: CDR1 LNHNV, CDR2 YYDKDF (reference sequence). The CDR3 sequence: CATGQPMGGTDTQYF. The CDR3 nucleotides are TGTGCCACCGGACAGCCAATGGGGGGGACAGATACGCAGTATTTT.

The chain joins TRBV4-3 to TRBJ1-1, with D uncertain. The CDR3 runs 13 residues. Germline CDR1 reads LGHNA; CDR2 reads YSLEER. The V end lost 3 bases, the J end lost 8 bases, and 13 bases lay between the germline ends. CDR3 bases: TGCGCCAGCAGCCAGGGCCTCTTAGGCGAAGCTTTCTTT. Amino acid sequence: CASSQGLLGEAFF.

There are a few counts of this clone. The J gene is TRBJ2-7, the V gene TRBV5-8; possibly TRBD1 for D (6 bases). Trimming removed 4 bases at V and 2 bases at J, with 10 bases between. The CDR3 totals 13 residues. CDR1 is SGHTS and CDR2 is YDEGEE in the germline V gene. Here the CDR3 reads CASSAQGAYEQYF. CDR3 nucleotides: TGTGCCAGCAGCGCACAGGGCGCCTACGAGCAGTACTTC.

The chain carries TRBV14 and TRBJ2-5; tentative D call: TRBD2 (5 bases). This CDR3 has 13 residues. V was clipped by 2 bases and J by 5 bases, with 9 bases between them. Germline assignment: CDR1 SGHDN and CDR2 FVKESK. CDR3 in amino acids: CASSQWGVETQYF. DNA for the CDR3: TGTGCCAGCAGCCAATGGGGAGTGGAGACCCAGTACTTC. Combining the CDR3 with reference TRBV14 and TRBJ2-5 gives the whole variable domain EAGVTQFPSHSVIEKGQTVTLRCDPISGHDNLYWYRRVMGKEIKFLLHFVKESKQDESGMPNNRFLAERTGGTYSTLKVQPAELEDSGVYFCASSQWGVETQYFGPGTRLLVL.

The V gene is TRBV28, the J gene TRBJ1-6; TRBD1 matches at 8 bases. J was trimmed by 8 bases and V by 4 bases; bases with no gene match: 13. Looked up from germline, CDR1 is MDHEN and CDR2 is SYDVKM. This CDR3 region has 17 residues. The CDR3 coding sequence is TGTGCCAGCAGTTCCCAGATCAGGGGGCTGGGGGATTCACCCCTCCACTTT. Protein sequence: CASSSQIRGLGDSPLHF.

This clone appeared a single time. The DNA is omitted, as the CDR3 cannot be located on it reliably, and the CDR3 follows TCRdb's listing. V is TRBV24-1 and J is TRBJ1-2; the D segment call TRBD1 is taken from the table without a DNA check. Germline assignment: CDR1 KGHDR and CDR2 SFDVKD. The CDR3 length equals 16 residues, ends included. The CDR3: CATSDFGPGGGYGYTF.

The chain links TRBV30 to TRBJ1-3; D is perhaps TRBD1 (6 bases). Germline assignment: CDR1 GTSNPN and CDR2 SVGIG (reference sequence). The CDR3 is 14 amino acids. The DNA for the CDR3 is TGTGCTCTTGGGGGCACCTACTCTGGAAACACCATATATTTT. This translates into CALGGTYSGNTIYF.

The CDR3 sequence: CASSSDRRNTEAFF. CDR3 in DNA: TGTGCCAGCAGCTCGGACAGACGAAACACTGAAGCTTTCTTT. This chain links TRBV5-4 with TRBJ1-1; D is possibly TRBD1 (6 bases). Deletions cut 3 bases from V and 2 bases from J, with 11 bases between. The CDR3 is made up of 14 amino acids. In germline, CDR1 is SGHNT, CDR2 YYREEE (reference sequence). Together with reference TRBV5-4 and TRBJ1-1, the CDR3 gives the full variable domain: ETGVTQSPTHLIKTRGQQVTLRCSSQSGHNTVSWYQQALGQGPQFIFQYYREEENGRGNFPPRFSGLQFPNYSSELNVNALELDDSALYLCASSSDRRNTEAFFGQGTRLTVV.

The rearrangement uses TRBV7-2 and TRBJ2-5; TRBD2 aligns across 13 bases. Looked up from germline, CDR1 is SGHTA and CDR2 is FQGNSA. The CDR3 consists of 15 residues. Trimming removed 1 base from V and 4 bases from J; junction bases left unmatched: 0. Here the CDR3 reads CASSLGLAGGETQYF. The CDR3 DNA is TGTGCCAGCAGCTTAGGACTAGCGGGGGGAGAGACCCAGTACTTC.

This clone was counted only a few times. The CDR3 reads CASSREGLRMTQYF. DNA of the CDR3: TGTGCCAGCAGCCGGGAGGGACTACGGATGACGCAGTATTTT. This rearrangement joins TRBV5-6 to TRBJ2-3; TRBD2 agrees at 8 bases. The J segment lost 9 bases and the V segment lost 4 bases, leaving 10 bases of the junction unmatched. The germline CDR1 and CDR2 sequences are SGHDT and YYEEEE. The CDR3 loop spans 14 amino acids. Full variable domain (remainder filled in from reference TRBV5-6 and TRBJ2-3): DAGVTQSPTHLIKTRGQQVTLRCSPKSGHDTVSWYQQALGQGPQFIFQYYEEEERQRGNFPDRFSGHQFPNYSSELNVNALLLGDSALYLCASSREGLRMTQYFGPGTRLTVL.

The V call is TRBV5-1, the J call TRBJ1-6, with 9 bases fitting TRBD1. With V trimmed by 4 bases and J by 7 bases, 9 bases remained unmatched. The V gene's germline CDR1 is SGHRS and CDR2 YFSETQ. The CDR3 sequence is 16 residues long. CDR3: CASSPQTGGLNSPLHF. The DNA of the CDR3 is TGCGCCAGCAGCCCTCAGACAGGGGGTTTAAATTCACCCCTCCACTTT.